This T cell receptor beta chain was recovered during a study of blood T cell repertoires in COVID-19. Study-level background: Sites across the United States, Italy and Spain contributed samples from acute and convalescent COVID-19. Sources were T cells, B-cell-depleted T cells, or PBMCs; the material itself was cDNA or gDNA.

Per the study methods: Cell counts per sample came from amplifying reference gene primers. Assay: immunoSEQ multiplex PCR; the TCRdb copy retains only in-frame clones and omits some. V, J and clone size were drawn from that table, and D and trimming were deduced from the DNA. Among about 440,000 clones listed, around nine tenths were seen once. The germline V gene has CDR1 SNHLY and CDR2 FYNNEI. The CDR3 totals 15 residues. With V trimmed by 2 bases and J by 6 bases, 6 bases remained unmatched. The clonotype was recovered from a woman under 40 with acute or convalescent COVID-19. Sequences were obtained from peripheral blood. The V gene is TRBV2, the J gene TRBJ1-5, with 8 bases that match TRBD1. CDR3 in amino acids: CASSERRQGTQPQHF. The CDR3 bases are TGTGCCAGCAGTGAACGGAGACAGGGGACTCAGCCCCAGCATTTT.